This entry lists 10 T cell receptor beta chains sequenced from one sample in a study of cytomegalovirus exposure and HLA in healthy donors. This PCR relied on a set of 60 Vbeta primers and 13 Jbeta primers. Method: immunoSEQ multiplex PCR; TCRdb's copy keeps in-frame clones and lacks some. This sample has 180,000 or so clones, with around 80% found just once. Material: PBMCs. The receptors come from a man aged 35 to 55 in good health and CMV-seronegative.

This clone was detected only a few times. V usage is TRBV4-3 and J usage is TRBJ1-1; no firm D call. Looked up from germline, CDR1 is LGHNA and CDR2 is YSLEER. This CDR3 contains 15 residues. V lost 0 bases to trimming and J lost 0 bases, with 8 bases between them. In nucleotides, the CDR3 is TGCGCCAGCAGCCAAGATAGAGGGATGAACACTGAAGCTTTCTTT. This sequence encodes CASSQDRGMNTEAFF.

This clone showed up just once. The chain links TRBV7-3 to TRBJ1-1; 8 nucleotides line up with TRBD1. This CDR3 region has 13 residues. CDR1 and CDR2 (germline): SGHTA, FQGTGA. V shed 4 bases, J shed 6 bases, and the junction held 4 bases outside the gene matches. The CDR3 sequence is CASSSLDRAEAFF. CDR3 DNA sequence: TGTGCCAGCAGCTCCCTGGACAGGGCTGAAGCTTTCTTT.

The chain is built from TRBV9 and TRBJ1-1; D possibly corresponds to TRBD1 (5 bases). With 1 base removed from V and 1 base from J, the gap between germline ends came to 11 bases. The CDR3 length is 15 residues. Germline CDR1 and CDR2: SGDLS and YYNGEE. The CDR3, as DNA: TGTGCCAGCAGCGTATCCGTCGGGGGGAACACTGAAGCTTTCTTT. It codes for CASSVSVGGNTEAFF.

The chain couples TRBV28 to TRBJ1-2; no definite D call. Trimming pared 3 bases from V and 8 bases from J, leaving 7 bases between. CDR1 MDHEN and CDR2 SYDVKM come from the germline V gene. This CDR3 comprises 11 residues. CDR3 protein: CASSFPPGYTF. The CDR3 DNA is TGTGCCAGCAGTTTCCCCCCGGGCTACACCTTC.

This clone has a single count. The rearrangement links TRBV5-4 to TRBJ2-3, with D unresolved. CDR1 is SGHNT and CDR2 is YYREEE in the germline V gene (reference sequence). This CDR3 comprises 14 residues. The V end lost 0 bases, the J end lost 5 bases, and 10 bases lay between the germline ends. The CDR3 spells CASSLGSQVDTQYF. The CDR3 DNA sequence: TGTGCCAGCAGCTTGGGCTCGCAGGTAGATACGCAGTATTTT.

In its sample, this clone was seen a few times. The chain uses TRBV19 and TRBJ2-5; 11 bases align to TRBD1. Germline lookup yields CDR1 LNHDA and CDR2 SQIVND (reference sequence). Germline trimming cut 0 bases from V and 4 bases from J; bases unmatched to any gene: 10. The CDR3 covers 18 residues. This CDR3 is CASSIDPPGTGGGETQYF. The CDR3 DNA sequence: TGTGCCAGTAGTATAGACCCCCCAGGGACAGGGGGAGGAGAGACCCAGTACTTC.

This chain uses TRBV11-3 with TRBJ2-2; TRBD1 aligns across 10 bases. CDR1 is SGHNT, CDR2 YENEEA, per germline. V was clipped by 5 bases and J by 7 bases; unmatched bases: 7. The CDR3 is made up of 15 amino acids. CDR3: CASSRRQGAGGELFF. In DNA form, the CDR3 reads TGTGCCAGCAGCCGAAGACAGGGGGCTGGCGGGGAGCTGTTTTTT. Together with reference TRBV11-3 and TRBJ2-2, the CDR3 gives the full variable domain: EAGVVQSPRYKIIEKKQPVAFWCNPISGHNTLYWYLQNLGQGPELLIRYENEEAVDDSQLPKDRFSAERLKGVDSTLKIQPAELGDSAVYLCASSRRQGAGGELFFGEGSRLTVL.

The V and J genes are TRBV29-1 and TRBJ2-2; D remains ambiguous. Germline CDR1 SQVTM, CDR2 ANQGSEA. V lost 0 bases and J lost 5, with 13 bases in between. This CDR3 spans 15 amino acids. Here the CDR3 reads CSVEDGQRGTGELFF. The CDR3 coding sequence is TGCAGCGTTGAAGACGGCCAGCGAGGAACCGGGGAGCTGTTTTTT.

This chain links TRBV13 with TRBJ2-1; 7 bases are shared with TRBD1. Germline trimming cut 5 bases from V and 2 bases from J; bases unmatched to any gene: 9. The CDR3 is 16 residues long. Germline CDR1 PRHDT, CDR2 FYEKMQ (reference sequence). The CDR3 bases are TGTGCCAGCAGCGGCGAGGGGGCGGGTACCTACAATGAGCAGTTCTTC. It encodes CASSGEGAGTYNEQFF. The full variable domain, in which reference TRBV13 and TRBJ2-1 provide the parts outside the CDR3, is AAGVIQSPRHLIKEKRETATLKCYPIPRHDTVYWYQQGPGQDPQFLISFYEKMQSDKGSIPDRFSAQQFSDYHSELNMSSLELGDSALYFCASSGEGAGTYNEQFFGPGTRLTVL.

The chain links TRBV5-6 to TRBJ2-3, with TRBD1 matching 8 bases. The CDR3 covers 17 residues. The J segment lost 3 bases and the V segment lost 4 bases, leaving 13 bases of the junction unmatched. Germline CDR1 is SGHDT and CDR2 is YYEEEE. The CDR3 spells CASSPRRGRQWTDTQYF. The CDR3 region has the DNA TGTGCCAGCAGCCCCCGCAGGGGGCGACAGTGGACAGATACGCAGTATTTT.